This paragraph reports one T cell receptor (beta chain). The antigen remains undetermined. This sample was taken from a study of OX40 agonist ivuxolimab in advanced cancers. Turning to the study itself: Males comprised 70% to 85% of the group, whose mean age was roughly 60 years (range 23 to 79).

Study results and limitations: Some patients without response likewise showed low normalized clonal expansion.

CDR1 and CDR2 (germline): SGHRS, YFSETQ. The CDR3 spans 12 residues. V lost 0 bases to trimming and J lost 2 bases, with 3 bases between them. The table came from immunoSEQ multiplex PCR; TCRdb's copy has only in-frame clones and leaves some out. The sample has more than 45,000 clones; nearly 90% are singletons. This chain joins TRBV5-1 and TRBJ2-7; no clear D. This sample comprised CD4+ or CD8+ T cells sorted from blood, obtained in a trial of the OX40 agonist ivuxolimab. The receptor's source is an adult with an advanced solid tumor such as melanoma, head and neck, liver or kidney cancer. This CDR3 reads CASSLGTYEQYF. The CDR3 bases are TGCGCCAGCAGCTTGGGCACCTACGAGCAGTACTTC.